This T cell receptor (beta chain) was found in a study of graft-versus-host responses after intestinal transplantation (dated by TCRdb to the early 2020s). About the investigation overall: The transplants that recipients received were multivisceral, liver-intestinal, or isolated intestinal. To identify alloreactive clones, pre-transplant mixed lymphocyte reaction products were sequenced and compared with unstimulated pre-transplant donor and recipient T cells. The cohort enrolled some 24 intestinal transplant recipients, one of whom was a retransplant, and 3 patients without pretransplant specimens were excluded. Rather than going through the commercial service, samples from three later patients were sequenced in-house on an Illumina MiSeq and processed with MiXCR. Every recipient was given anti-thymocyte globulin induction, followed by about 3 years of maintenance tacrolimus and steroids. After intestinal transplantation, graft-versus-host and host-versus-graft alloreactive T cell clones in the graft, circulation and bone marrow were tracked using bulk TCR-beta CDR3 sequencing. A peak of at least 4% donor T cells among recipient peripheral blood mononuclear cells was the definition used for donor T cell macrochimerism. Study-level results and caveats: GvH clones turned up in recipient bone marrow, with some appearing earlier in ileal mucosa or blood, a pattern consistent with an intestinal mucosal origin. The conclusions were limited by the relatively low number and heterogeneity of the intestinal transplant patients. In patients with donor T cell macrochimerism, the allografts had high GvH to HvG T cell clonal ratios. Early after transplant, declines in HvG clones were associated with peak levels of circulating GvH clones.

Dithiothreitol, EDTA incubations and collagenase D digestion were used to isolate intraepithelial and lamina propria lymphocytes from graft specimens. Bulk TCR-beta sequencing was performed on serial intestinal graft biopsy specimens collected as late as 600 days after transplant. Library preparation was by the immunoSEQ multiplex PCR assay. Adaptive Biotechnologies carried out high-throughput TCR-beta CDR3 sequencing of genomic DNA for most patients. Concerning the study's data processing: TCR sequencing data were retrieved from Adaptive's ImmunoSEQ software for about 17 patients, whereas a few other patients were processed with MiXCR and VDJtools. CDR3 nucleotide sequences shared by donor and recipient were removed because the origin of these sequences could not be assigned. To be classed as alloreactive, a clone needed at least 2-fold expansion over unstimulated cells and a minimum CFSE-low frequency of 0.002% (template counts) or 0.001% (read counts). Clones detected in sequenced pre-transplant spleen, lymph node, or MLR CFSE-low populations of the donor or recipient were defined as mappable. Cumulative frequency of alloreactive clones was calculated as a percentage of all sequences weighted by copy number. TCRdb took this table from immuneACCESS and kept in-frame rearrangements with V and J called. Such tables lack part of the clones; where checked against another copy, unresolved V genes explain under half of the gap, and the rest is unexplained. V and J calls and clone size are copied from that table; D and trimming were computed from the DNA. A total of 14,000 or so clones appear in this sample, around 77% of them only once. Around 4% of the sample is held by the ten biggest clonotypes.

A remark on this clone: Which antigen it targets is not known. The record has no base qualities; no much larger clone is one base away.

From a lookup of the germline V gene (reference sequence), CDR1 and CDR2 are GTSNPN and SVGIG. Relative to germline, V is 6 bases shorter and J is 8 bases shorter, with 13 bases between their ends. The CDR3 holds 12 amino acids from the cysteine to the phenylalanine. The entry retains the CDR3 DNA only, 36 bases that are in frame from base 1. This receptor chain uses TRBV30 and TRBJ1-4, with an unclear D gene assignment. Sequenced material: ileum tissue, taken 27 days after intestinal transplant. This TCR was sampled from a human patient who received an intestinal transplant, so some T cells may come from the graft donor. The CDR3 region: CACPGVGEKLFF. DNA sequence: TGTGCCTGCCCCGGGGTGGGGGAAAAACTGTTTTTT.